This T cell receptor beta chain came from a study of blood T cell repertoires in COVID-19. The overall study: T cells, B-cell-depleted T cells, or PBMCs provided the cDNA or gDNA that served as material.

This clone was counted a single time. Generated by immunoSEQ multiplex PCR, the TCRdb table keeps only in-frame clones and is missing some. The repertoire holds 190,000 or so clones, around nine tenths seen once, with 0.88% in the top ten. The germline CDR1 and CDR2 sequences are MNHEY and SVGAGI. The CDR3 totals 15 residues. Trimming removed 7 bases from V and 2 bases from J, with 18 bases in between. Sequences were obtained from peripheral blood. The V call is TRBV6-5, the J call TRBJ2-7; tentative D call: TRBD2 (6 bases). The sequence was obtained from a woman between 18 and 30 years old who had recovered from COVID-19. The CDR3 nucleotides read TGTGCCAGCACTCTAACCGGAGGGAGACCCTACGAGCAGTACGTC. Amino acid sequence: CASTLTGGRPYEQYV.